One and the same sample provided the 23 T cell receptor beta chains below, sequenced in a study of T cells in localized non-small cell lung cancer. The repertoire was sequenced with immunoSEQ multiplex PCR; TCRdb's copy has only in-frame clones and lacks some. Here the sample spans roughly 35,000 clones, over 85% being singletons. The specimen was peripheral blood, collected before any cancer treatment. The source of these receptors is an older female donor with stage I lung adenocarcinoma.

The chain has TRBV5-1 and TRBJ2-3; D remains ambiguous. The V end was cut by 3 bases, the J end by 4 bases, with 9 bases between. Germline V gene sequence: CDR1 SGHRS, CDR2 YFSETQ. This CDR3 has 13 residues. CDR3 sequence (DNA): TGCGCCAGCAGCTACCTGAGACCAGATACGCAGTATTTT. Translated, it gives CASSYLRPDTQYF. The variable domain in full, with the rest retrieved from reference TRBV5-1 and TRBJ2-3, is KAGVTQTPRYLIKTRGQQVTLSCSPISGHRSVSWYQQTPGQGLQFLFEYFSETQRNKGNFPGRFSGRQFSNSRSEMNVSTLELGDSALYLCASSYLRPDTQYFGPGTRLTVL.

This chain joins TRBV5-5 and TRBJ1-6; 7 nucleotides match TRBD1. CDR3 size: 19 residues. Germline-derived CDR1 and CDR2 are SGHKS and YYEKEE (reference sequence). Trimming cost V 4 bases and J 0 bases; bases outside gene matches: 13. CDR3 in amino acids: CASSPEGQKGSSYNSPLHF. CDR3 DNA: TGTGCCAGCAGCCCCGAGGGACAGAAAGGAAGCTCCTATAATTCACCCCTCCACTTT.

The V and J genes are TRBV9 and TRBJ2-5; D perhaps matches TRBD1 (5 bases). The germline V gene has CDR1 SGDLS and CDR2 YYNGEE. The CDR3 has 16 residues. Trimming cost V 0 bases and J 1 base, with 13 bases left between them. In nucleotides, the CDR3 is TGTGCCAGCAGCGTAGCCGCCCAGGGAACCCAAGAGACCCAGTACTTC. It yields the protein CASSVAAQGTQETQYF.

This chain links TRBV6-5 with TRBJ1-1; D is uncertain. V lost 10 bases to trimming and J lost 8 bases, with 20 bases between them. In germline, CDR1 is MNHEY, CDR2 SVGAGI. The CDR3 loop spans 13 amino acids. The CDR3 spells CATFHPVVSEAFF. The CDR3 bases are TGTGCCACCTTCCACCCGGTTGTTTCGGAAGCTTTCTTT.

This clone was seen once. This chain connects TRBV20-1 to TRBJ2-1; D remains unclear. The CDR3 has 10 residues. V was cut by 7 bases and J by 7 bases, with 8 bases left in between. Germline assignment: CDR1 DFQATT and CDR2 SNEGSKA (reference sequence). The CDR3 DNA reads as TGCAGTGTGTTCGGGAATGAGCAGTTCTTC. This translates into CSVFGNEQFF.

The rearrangement uses TRBV5-4 and TRBJ1-1; TRBD1 is a possible D gene (5 bases). Trimming removed 0 bases at V and 6 bases at J, with 12 bases between. The CDR3 contains 14 residues. CDR1 SGHNT and CDR2 YYREEE come from the germline V gene (reference sequence). CDR3 protein: CASSLDRRPSEAFF. For the CDR3, the DNA is TGTGCCAGCAGCTTGGACAGGCGGCCCTCTGAAGCTTTCTTT.

The chain couples TRBV6-1 to TRBJ2-7, with 8 bases fitting TRBD2. Looked up from germline, CDR1 is MNHNS and CDR2 is SASEGT. V gave up 6 bases and J gave up 13 bases; unmatched junction bases: 14. CDR3 size: 13 residues. In nucleotides, the CDR3 is TGTGCCAGCAGCAATAACCACGGGAGGGTCTCTTACGTC. This translates into CASSNNHGRVSYV.

The gene calls are TRBV19 and TRBJ1-2, with no clear D. The germline V and J ends were trimmed by 2 bases and 6 bases, with 13 bases remaining between them. Per germline, CDR1 LNHDA and CDR2 SQIVND (reference sequence). This CDR3 comprises 14 residues. In DNA form, the CDR3 reads TGTGCCAGTAGTATACGCCTGGGCGGAGATGGCTACACCTTC. It is translated as CASSIRLGGDGYTF.

This chain connects TRBV14 to TRBJ1-2; possible D gene TRBD1, 5 bases. The CDR3 loop spans 15 amino acids. V lost 0 bases and J 4 bases, leaving 12 bases between the germline ends. Per germline, CDR1 SGHDN and CDR2 FVKESK. The CDR3 DNA sequence: TGTGCCAGCAGCCAAGAGGGCAGGGACCTCTATGGCTACACCTTC. Its protein is CASSQEGRDLYGYTF.

This chain joins TRBV25-1 and TRBJ1-2; tentatively, D is TRBD1 (6 bases). V was pared by 0 bases and J by 2 bases, with 7 bases between. This CDR3 contains 14 residues. The V gene's germline CDR1 is MGHDK and CDR2 SYGVNS. As DNA, the CDR3 is TGTGCCAGCAGTGAATACGGACAGAACTATGGCTACACCTTC. Protein: CASSEYGQNYGYTF.

This clone was counted a single time. The rearrangement joins TRBV6-1 to TRBJ2-7; tentatively, D is TRBD1 (6 bases). CDR3 length: 18 residues. Germline CDR1 is MNHNS and CDR2 is SASEGT. Deletions cut 1 base from V and 0 bases from J, with 19 bases between. CDR3 DNA sequence: TGTGCCAGCAGTGAAGGGACAGCCAGGGGCCGCCTCTCCTACGAGCAGTACTTC. Translated, it gives CASSEGTARGRLSYEQYF.

DNA of the CDR3: TGCGCCAGCAGCCCACAAGGGGGGGAGACCCAGTACTTC. Translating it yields CASSPQGGETQYF. The J gene is TRBJ2-5, the V gene TRBV5-1, with D perhaps assigned TRBD1 or TRBD2 (6 bases each). Trimming stripped 4 bases from V and 5 bases from J, with 12 bases between. The CDR3 extends over 13 amino acids. Per the germline V gene, CDR1 is SGHRS and CDR2 is YFSETQ.

The DNA for the CDR3 is TGTGCCAGCAGGATTCAGGGGGCAACTAATGAAAAACTGTTTTTT. Translation gives CASRIQGATNEKLFF. The J gene is TRBJ1-4, the V gene TRBV28, with 7 bases that match TRBD1. The CDR3 has 15 amino acids. With 6 bases clipped from V and 0 bases from J, the junction kept 4 bases outside the gene matches. Per the germline V gene, CDR1 is MDHEN and CDR2 is SYDVKM.

The chain uses TRBV7-2 and TRBJ2-7, with 9 bases lining up with TRBD2. The germline CDR1 and CDR2 sequences are SGHTA and FQGNSA. With 1 base clipped from V and 4 bases from J, the junction kept 8 bases outside the gene matches. This CDR3 spans 16 amino acids. DNA for the CDR3: TGTGCCAGCAGCTTAGGTGGCGGGGGGGCCTTTTACGAGCAGTACTTC. It is translated as CASSLGGGGAFYEQYF.

Only one count was recorded for this clone. The chain employs TRBV6-5 and TRBJ1-5; a possible D gene is TRBD1 (6 bases). This CDR3 spans 14 amino acids. Germline V gene lookup returns CDR1 MNHEY and CDR2 SVGAGI. V was cut by 6 bases and J by 4 bases, with 13 bases left in between. CDR3 region: CASRLLQGNQPQHF. The CDR3, as DNA: TGTGCCAGCAGACTTCTACAGGGAAATCAGCCCCAGCATTTT.

The gene calls are TRBV23-1 and TRBJ2-7; D gene unclear. TRBV23-1 is treated as an ORF (open reading frame) with a function not yet certain. Trimming shortened V by 2 bases and J by 4 bases, and 9 bases separated the two germline ends. The CDR3 sequence is 13 residues long. CDR3 DNA sequence: TGCGCCAGCAGTCAAGGCGGTCGGTACGAGCAGTACGTC. Translation gives CASSQGGRYEQYV.

This chain connects TRBV4-2 to TRBJ1-1, with 9 bases lining up with TRBD1. V trimming: 7 bases; J trimming: 2 bases; junction bases outside the gene matches: 8. The CDR3 covers 15 residues. Germline V CDR1 and CDR2: LGHNA, YNFKEQ. The DNA of the CDR3 is TGTGCCAGCACTAGGACAGGGGAAGGAAACACTGAAGCTTTCTTT. Translation gives CASTRTGEGNTEAFF.

The chain joins TRBV5-1 to TRBJ2-3; tentative D call: TRBD2 (5 bases). V was cut by 3 bases and J by 0 bases, with 14 bases left in between. The CDR3 covers 16 residues. Germline CDR1 is SGHRS and CDR2 is YFSETQ. For the CDR3, the DNA is TGCGCCAGCAGCTACGCGGACTCCCCAAGCACAGATACGCAGTATTTT. Its protein is CASSYADSPSTDTQYF.

The rearrangement uses TRBV6-5 and TRBJ1-2, with TRBD1 matching 10 bases. The CDR3 is 12 amino acids. Germline values: CDR1 MNHEY, CDR2 SVGAGI. J lost 6 bases, V lost 6 bases, and 1 base had no gene match. The CDR3 sequence: CASRGTGDGYTF. Here the CDR3 DNA reads TGTGCCAGCAGGGGGACAGGGGATGGCTACACCTTC.

The chain carries TRBV25-1 and TRBJ1-1; tentatively, D is TRBD1 (5 bases). V gave up 1 base and J gave up 6 bases, with 12 bases separating them. The CDR3 is 14 residues long. Looked up from germline, CDR1 is MGHDK and CDR2 is SYGVNS. The CDR3 loop is CASSEFGGRAEAFF. In nucleotides, the CDR3 is TGTGCCAGCAGTGAATTTGGGGGTCGGGCTGAAGCTTTCTTT.

This rearrangement joins TRBV6-4 to TRBJ1-1; no definite D call. There are 17 residues in the CDR3. V dropped 5 bases and J dropped 3 bases, with 22 bases sitting between them. Germline loops: CDR1 MRHNA, CDR2 SNTAGT. The DNA for the CDR3 is TGTGCCAGCAGTCATGGGTATGGGAGGGAGCGGCACACTGAAGCTTTCTTT. Encoded protein: CASSHGYGRERHTEAFF.

The genes are TRBV27 and TRBJ1-4; 7 bases are a match to TRBD1. V was clipped by 10 bases and J by 8 bases; unmatched bases: 13. This CDR3 comprises 14 residues. Germline V gene lookup returns CDR1 MNHEY and CDR2 SMNVEV (reference sequence). The CDR3 DNA is TGTGCCACCGGAGGGTCTCAGGGGGGGGAAAAACTGTTTTTT. Its translation: CATGGSQGGEKLFF.

V gene TRBV19 combines with J gene TRBJ2-3; possibly TRBD1 or TRBD2 for D (6 bases each). The germline gives CDR1 LNHDA, CDR2 SQIVND (reference sequence). V gave up 6 bases and J gave up 1 base, with 11 bases separating them. This CDR3 spans 14 amino acids. CDR3 in DNA: TGTGCCAGTAGGGACGGGGGCGGCACAGATACGCAGTATTTT. Protein sequence: CASRDGGGTDTQYF.